A single sample is the source of the 8 T cell receptor beta chains below, sequenced in a study of spatial heterogeneity in lung cancer. Findings of the study overall: Counts of expanded intratumoral alpha and beta TCRs tracked tumor mutation counts.

Their antigens remain unidentified. Time point indicated: sample taken at primary tumor resection. One entry per CDR3 protein, called by TCRdb with MiXCR from the 5' RACE reads. The table records 5,500 to 7,500 distinct CDR3 sequences, 10% to 15% of them present only once. The sample consisted of lung tumor tissue, taken at surgery. These receptors were collected from a male donor with early-stage non-small cell lung cancer.

This clonotype was observed at least ten times. A library prepared for alpha chains yielded this beta chain as an off-target read; its size is of little meaning. The rearrangement links TRBV18 to TRBJ2-7, with 15 bases lining up with TRBD2. V was pared by 3 bases and J by 6 bases, with 0 bases of the junction left unmatched. Germline assignment: CDR1 KGHSH and CDR2 LQKENI. This CDR3 contains 14 residues. The CDR3 sequence: CASSPGLAGGEQYF. The CDR3 DNA reads TGTGCCAGCTCACCGGGACTAGCGGGAGGCGAGCAGTACTTC.

By proportion, this clonotype is medium-sized. Because this beta chain is a stray read in a library intended to capture alpha chains, its abundance should not be given much weight. The chain joins TRBV13 to TRBJ1-1, with TRBD1 identical over 9 bases. The CDR3 extends over 13 amino acids. The germline V gene has CDR1 PRHDT and CDR2 FYEKMQ (reference sequence). V shed 4 bases and J 3 bases; nucleotides not matched to a gene: 0. In DNA, the CDR3 is TGTGCCAGCAGCTGGACAGGGGACACTGAAGCTTTCTTT. Protein sequence: CASSWTGDTEAFF.

This clonotype was recorded many times. With the library built for alpha chains, this beta chain is off target and its frequency is not meaningful. The DNA of the CDR3 is TGTGCCAGCGCTAGACAGGGCGGGACTCGTACTGAAGCTTTCTTT. Protein sequence: CASARQGGTRTEAFF. The rearrangement links TRBV9 to TRBJ1-1; 7 bases agree with TRBD1. This CDR3 comprises 15 residues. Trimming cost V 7 bases and J 5 bases; bases outside gene matches: 14. Germline V gene data show CDR1 as SGDLS and CDR2 as YYNGEE.

As to this clonotype: The library was built for alpha chains, so this beta chain is an off-target read and its size means little. V gene TRBV29-1 combines with J gene TRBJ2-7; TRBD1 agrees at 10 bases. The CDR3 spans 14 residues. In germline, CDR1 is SQVTM, CDR2 ANQGSEA. With V trimmed by 5 bases and J by 4 bases, 8 bases remained unmatched. The CDR3 DNA reads as TGCAGCGTTTCAGCCGGGACAGGGGCTTACGAGCAGTACTTC. Translating gives CSVSAGTGAYEQYF.

This clonotype was recorded at least ten times. Within a library made for alpha chains, this beta chain is off target, and its count is uninformative. This rearrangement joins TRBV20-1 to TRBJ2-7; D is unresolved. The V and J ends lost 4 bases and 0 bases respectively, with 13 bases between them. Looked up from germline, CDR1 is DFQATT and CDR2 is SNEGSKA (reference sequence). This CDR3 contains 14 residues. Written as DNA, the CDR3 is TGCAGTGCTACTCGGATTCGGAACTCCTACGAGCAGTACTTC. Its protein product is CSATRIRNSYEQYF.

This clonotype has a count of ten or more. This beta chain appears as a stray read in a library generated for alpha chains; its size is not informative. The rearrangement joins TRBV5-1 to TRBJ2-5; perhaps TRBD1 as D (6 bases). Germline-derived CDR1 and CDR2 are SGHRS and YFSETQ. Trimming shortened V by 0 bases and J by 0 bases, and 12 bases separated the two germline ends. This CDR3 has 16 amino acids. The CDR3 here is CASSLAVGTNQETQYF. DNA for the CDR3: TGCGCCAGCAGCTTGGCCGTAGGGACAAACCAAGAGACCCAGTACTTC. The entire variable domain, with the rest obtained from reference TRBV5-1 and TRBJ2-5, is as follows: KAGVTQTPRYLIKTRGQQVTLSCSPISGHRSVSWYQQTPGQGLQFLFEYFSETQRNKGNFPGRFSGRQFSNSRSEMNVSTLELGDSALYLCASSLAVGTNQETQYFGPGTRLLVL.

This clonotype is classed as medium-sized. Found in a library prepared for alpha chains, this beta chain is an off-target read, and its abundance has little meaning. CDR3 residues: CASSSRTGRSPLHF. CDR3 coding DNA: TGTGCCAGCAGTAGCAGGACAGGGCGATCACCCCTCCACTTT. The chain is built from TRBV6-5 and TRBJ1-6; TRBD1 agrees at 8 bases. Germline V gene data show CDR1 as MNHEY and CDR2 as SVGAGI. There are 14 residues in the CDR3. The ends lost 5 bases at V and 10 bases at J; junction bases unmatched: 7.

Remarks on this clonotype: Little can be read into the size of this beta chain, an off-target read in a library designed for alpha chains. The chain links TRBV3-1 to TRBJ2-1; D possibly corresponds to TRBD2 (5 bases). The ends were cut back, 8 bases at V and 7 bases at J, with 12 bases in the middle. The germline CDR1 and CDR2 sequences are LGHDT and YNNKEL (reference sequence). This CDR3 has 12 amino acids. DNA of the CDR3: TGTGCCAGCGCCCCCCGAGGGAATGAGCAGTTCTTC. Protein product: CASAPRGNEQFF.